This T cell receptor (beta chain) comes out of a study of T cells in localized non-small cell lung cancer. Whole-study results and caveats: Adjacent lung was found to contain a median approximately 62 of the top 100 tumor clones.

The ends were cut back, 2 bases at V and 4 bases at J, with 15 bases in the middle. The CDR3 is 16 residues long. From germline, CDR1 is LNHDA and CDR2 SQIVND (reference sequence). Clones were read by immunoSEQ multiplex PCR, and TCRdb kept only the in-frame ones, dropping some. The sample yields 30,000 to 35,000 clones, 85% to 90% seen once. This clone appeared once. Its antigen remains unknown. The chain links TRBV19 to TRBJ2-1, with D perhaps TRBD2 (6 bases). The receptor was isolated from a female donor at least 60 years old with stage I lung adenocarcinoma. The source material was peripheral blood, sampled before any cancer treatment. The CDR3 DNA sequence: TGTGCCAGTAGTATACCCTCCGGGACTCCTTACAATGAGCAGTTCTTC. It translates to CASSIPSGTPYNEQFF. Drawing the rest from reference TRBV19 and TRBJ2-1, the complete variable domain is DGGITQSPKYLFRKEGQNVTLSCEQNLNHDAMYWYRQDPGQGLRLIYYSQIVNDFQKGDIAEGYSVSREKKESFPLTVTSAQKNPTAFYLCASSIPSGTPYNEQFFGPGTRLTVL.